This TCR delta chain was documented in a study of Vδ1+ human thymocytes. Whole-study results and caveats: Many TRG clonotypes were shared between donors; TRD repertoires were essentially private. In the thymus, TRG and TRD repertoires looked highly polyclonal with Gaussian CDR3 lengths. Unlike peripheral blood Vdelta1+ controls, thymic delta-chain sequences included 20% to 25% Vdelta2 and few Vdelta3.

V gave up 2 bases and J gave up 3 bases, with 31 bases separating them. The CDR3 consists of 21 residues. Germline V gene sequence: CDR1 TSWWSYY, CDR2 QGS. In regard to this clone: The antigen is not known.

Extracted RNA was reverse transcribed into cDNA. The CDR3 regions were amplified by multiplex PCR from V-gene primers to a constant-region primer. TCRdb re-called the multiplex PCR reads via CATT. This sample has about 58,000 delta-chain clones, with less than 15% found just once. The sorted cells were CD3+ Vdelta1+ Vdelta2- thymocytes from alphabeta-depleted thymus. Sorted Vdelta1+ thymocytes were about 97% to 99.6% pure. The V call is TRDV1, the J call TRDJ1, with D possibly matching TRDD2 (5 bases). The sequence was obtained from a girl less than two years old who had congenital heart surgery. Sequencing was performed on Vdelta1+ gamma-delta thymocytes from the thymus. Subset specified: FACS-sorted CD3+ TCRalphabeta- TCRVdelta1+ TCRVdelta2- thymocytes. The CDR3 reads CALGEGAYVVTSFGSADKLIF. CDR3 nucleotides: TGTGCTCTTGGGGAAGGTGCCTACGTGGTCACGAGCTTCGGATCGGCCGATAAACTCATCTTT.